This T cell receptor (beta chain) was sequenced during a study of monozygotic twins with inflammatory bowel disease. Overall study results and limits: Immunosuppressive treatments differing between patients may have added repertoire variability. Data gave no support to a single strong signal or clonotype associated with IBD.

TCRdb reanalyzed the 5' RACE reads, giving one entry per CDR3 protein sequence and no DNA. This listing includes some 150,000 distinct CDR3 sequences. The germline gives CDR1 SGHRS, CDR2 YFSETQ. The CDR3 runs to 14 residues. About this clonotype: Its cognate antigen is unknown.

This receptor was taken from a human donor with ulcerative colitis or Crohn's disease, or a healthy co-twin of an affected twin (not recorded which). The source material was blood. This chain joins TRBV5-1 and TRBJ1-4; TCRdb names TRBD1, which stays unverified in the absence of DNA. CDR3 amino acids: CASSLAGAEEKLFF. The full variable domain, rest sourced from reference TRBV5-1 and TRBJ1-4, is KAGVTQTPRYLIKTRGQQVTLSCSPISGHRSVSWYQQTPGQGLQFLFEYFSETQRNKGNFPGRFSGRQFSNSRSEMNVSTLELGDSALYLCASSLAGAEEKLFFGSGTQLSVL.